This section outlines one T cell receptor beta chain sequence together with its context. Its matching antigen is unknown. An approximately 210 ng quantity of DNA, about 30,000 T cell genomes, went into the sorted-subset replicate PCRs. As handled by the study authors: Because ImmunoSEQ provided only junction sequences with no quality scores, the filtering differed. The method was immunoSEQ multiplex PCR; TCRdb's version includes in-frame clones alone and lacks a portion of them. The V and J calls and clone size are taken from that table; D and trimming were inferred from the DNA. The sample contains some 2,400,000 clones, 95% of which appear only once. Per germline, CDR1 SEHNR and CDR2 FQNEAQ (reference sequence). The CDR3 is 14 amino acids. Trimming pared 1 base from V and 9 bases from J, leaving 13 bases between. The sample belongs to a study of shared clonotypes between healthy human individuals. Whole-study results and caveats: Clonotypes which were not shared had lower generation probabilities than clonotypes that all four donors shared.

This sequence was found in a man in his late teens or twenties in good health. V is TRBV7-9 and J is TRBJ2-1; perhaps TRBD2 as D (6 bases). Input material: naive CD4+ T cells sorted from blood. Subset denoted: CD45RA+ positively selected. Here the CDR3 DNA reads TGTGCCAGCAGCTTAGGAGTAGTAGCGGTTGAGCAGTTCTTC. Protein: CASSLGVVAVEQFF.